The entry that follows covers one TCR beta chain sequence. The target antigen is unknown. The entry originates in a study of cytomegalovirus exposure and HLA in healthy donors. The table came from immunoSEQ multiplex PCR; TCRdb's copy has only in-frame clones and leaves some out. The sample has about 250,000 clones; approximately 84% are singletons. Whole-study findings and limits: Reports credit the classifier with highly specific, highly sensitive diagnosis of cytomegalovirus status.

The CDR3 sequence is 14 residues long. Trimming left V 3 bases short and J 0 bases short, with 9 bases between. Germline V gene sequence: CDR1 LNHDA, CDR2 SQIVND (reference sequence). Sequenced sample: PBMCs. This TCR derives from a man aged 18 to 35 in good health and CMV-seropositive. This rearrangement joins TRBV19 to TRBJ2-7; D remains unclear. For the CDR3, the DNA is TGTGCCAGTAGTATTATCGCTGCCTCCTACGAGCAGTACTTC. Translated: CASSIIAASYEQYF.